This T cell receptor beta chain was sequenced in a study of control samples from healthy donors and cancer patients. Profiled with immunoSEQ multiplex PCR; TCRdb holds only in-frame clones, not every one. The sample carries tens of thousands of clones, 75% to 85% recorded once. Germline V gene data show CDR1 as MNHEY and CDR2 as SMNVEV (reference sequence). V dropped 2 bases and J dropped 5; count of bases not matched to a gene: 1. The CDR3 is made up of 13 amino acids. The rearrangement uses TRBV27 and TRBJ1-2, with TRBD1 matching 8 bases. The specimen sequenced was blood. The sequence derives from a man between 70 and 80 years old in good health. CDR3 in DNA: TGTGCCAGCAGTTTAAGACAGGGGTATGGCTACACCTTC. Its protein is CASSLRQGYGYTF.